This paragraph covers one TCR beta chain sequence. This clonotype was detected many times. The target of this receptor is not known. Base qualities are missing; no much larger clone stands one base away. The axillary draining lymph nodes of breast cancer patients were the source of the lymph node samples. This specimen comes from a study of breast tumors, draining lymph nodes, adjacent tissues (TCRdb year 2016). At the level of the whole study: In breast cancer patients, the study compared the TCR beta repertoires of tumor, adjacent nontumor tissue and axillary lymph nodes. The study was designed to assess the relationships and possible T-cell exchange between tumor, surrounding tissue and draining lymph node repertoires in human breast cancer.

General conclusions and limits of the study: Tumor and nontumor tissue repertoires were found to be significantly more similar in luminal-like than in basal-like breast cancer. The data were considered consistent with the idea that most tumor T cells come from the lymph node and then expand in tumor tissue. The study presented the conclusion that tumor T cells originate in lymph nodes as consistent with a hypothesis, not as something directly demonstrated. T-cell repertoire diversity in tumors was found to be lower than in lymph nodes but higher than in nontumor tissue, and preferential V and J gene usage was observed.

The run used an Illumina HiSeq 2000. Multiplex PCR amplification was used to generate the TCR beta chain libraries. High-throughput sequencing was used to analyze the amplified TCR beta chain products. Clones were called with MiXCR by TCRdb after fastp trimmed the public reads at Q25, and only in-frame beta chains were retained. Duplicate CDR3 protein sequences are folded into a single record with the most common DNA and genes. The sample profile shows around 290,000 distinct CDR3 sequences; more than 30% of them were found once. 1.1% of the sample is in the top ten clones. Trimming takes 4 bases off V and 10 bases off J; junction bases not matched to a gene: 4. The CDR3, from cysteine to phenylalanine, totals 12 residues. The CDR3 DNA has 36 bases and is translated from base 1. CDR1 is given as SGHDT and CDR2 as YYEEEE, both from the germline V gene.

This TCR derives from a female donor with breast cancer. Some clones in this sample may be carry-over from other donors' samples. Material: axillary lymph node tissue. The chain links TRBV5-6 with TRBJ2-1; the junction holds 8 bases that match TRBD2. The DNA sequence reads TGTGCCAGCAGCCCCTTAGCGGGAGAGCAGTTCTTC. The resulting protein is CASSPLAGEQFF.